This T cell receptor beta chain was found in a study of CD8+ T cells in alopecia areata (dated by TCRdb to between 2018 and 2020). Background for the entire study: The treated patients, all with moderate-to-severe alopecia areata, were enrolled in an open-label pilot trial of oral tofacitinib given at 5 to 10 mg twice daily. Tofacitinib was given for 6 to 18 months, followed by 6 months of follow-up off drug to assess delayed response and recurrence. The study used high-throughput TCRbeta sequencing to examine T cell clonal expansion in alopecia areata, in both the C3H/HeJ mouse model and human patients. In humans, TCRbeta sequencing was performed on scalp tissue and on sorted CD4+ and CD8+ peripheral blood T cells from healthy controls and from patients with patchy or totalis/universalis alopecia areata. Biopsies were taken from tofacitinib-treated patients at baseline and again at 4 and 24 weeks into treatment, and several of those patients also had a later scalp biopsy. Scalp clonality was compared across normal scalp (n=4), patchy alopecia areata scalp (n=8), and alopecia totalis/universalis scalp (n=8). RNA was obtained with the PAXgene miRNA kit for fixed scalp, the miRNeasy kit for PBMCs, and the RNeasy kit for mouse skin. immunoSEQ multiplex PCR using 35 Vbeta forward primers and 13 Jbeta reverse primers was used to amplify TCRbeta CDR3 regions. The investigation overall reported the following: Higher clonality and more expanded CD8+ clones were observed in lesional scalp than in normal scalp, particularly in alopecia totalis/universalis, a finding suggestive of antigenic drive. Unlike mouse skin, where gammadelta T cells dominate, normal human skin contains resident alphabeta T cells that get sequenced too, which complicates analysis of the scalp TCR repertoire. TCR sequences shared between patients were less clear than in mice, possibly partly because of HLA diversity in the patient population.

The junction carries 12 bases between V and J, which are trimmed by 5 bases and 4 bases respectively. Counted from cysteine to phenylalanine, this CDR3 has 15 amino acids. CDR3 DNA is the only sequence kept; it has 45 bases, read in frame from the first base. CDR1 and CDR2 (SEHNR, FQNEAQ) derive from the germline V gene (reference sequence). A word on this clone: No cognate antigen has been identified for it. No base-level quality is on record; no much larger clone is a single base apart.

Lesional scalp punch biopsies and peripheral blood were obtained from alopecia areata patients. PBMCs were separated by density centrifugation and stained for CD3, CD4 and CD8, after which CD4+ and CD8+ T cells were sorted on a FACSAria. Library preparation was by the immunoSEQ multiplex PCR assay. For TCR sequencing, RNA was extracted from every sample and reverse transcribed into cDNA to serve as template. SuperScript III was used to make first-strand cDNA, primed with a 2:1 mix of oligo-dT and random hexamers. Amplification bias was assessed with a synthetic immune receptor repertoire, and residual bias was removed computationally. Per the original workflow: After raw reads were preprocessed to remove errors, the CDR3 was defined following IMGT conventions as running from the conserved cysteine to phenylalanine. Clonality was calculated as 1 minus Shannon entropy normalized by log2 of the number of productive unique TCRs. Whether scalp clones were CD4 or CD8 was inferred by matching scalp TCRbeta sequences against CD4 and CD8 repertoires sorted from blood. TCRdb's version of the immuneACCESS table is confined to in-frame rearrangements and falls short of the full clone set. An unresolved V gene accounts for under half of the shortfall where checked; the remainder is of unknown origin. V, J and clone size were drawn from that table, and D and trimming were deduced from the DNA. The sample table contains some 110,000 clones; only one count was recorded for more than 30% of them. The top ten clones comprise about 3.1% of the sample.

The source material was CD4+ T cells sorted from blood. Rearrangement joined TRBV7-9 to TRBJ1-6, with the D gene not confidently named. This sequence was found in a human donor with alopecia areata. The nucleotides are TGTGCCAGCAGCCGGCAGCCAGAGTATAATTCACCCCTCCACTTT. Translation gives CASSRQPEYNSPLHF.